Following are 19 T cell receptor beta chains from one sample sequenced in a study of CD8+ T cells in alopecia areata. Treatment reported: oral pan-JAK inhibitor, 5-10 mg twice daily. Sequencing relied on a cDNA template that was reverse transcribed from extracted RNA. The data were produced by immunoSEQ multiplex PCR, yet TCRdb's version contains in-frame clones alone and is incomplete. The sample carries approximately 180,000 clones, about 61% recorded once. Sequenced material: CD4+ T cells sorted from blood, taken between weeks 55 and 65, from a patient treated with tofacitinib. All receptors come from a human donor with alopecia areata.

This clone appeared a few times. V and J are TRBV5-4 and TRBJ2-5; possible D gene TRBD1, 5 bases. Germline V gene sequence: CDR1 SGHNT, CDR2 YYREEE (reference sequence). CDR3 length equals 14 residues. V was pared by 0 bases and J by 0 bases, with 6 bases between. The CDR3 bases are TGTGCCAGCAGCTTGGGGGGCAACCAAGAGACCCAGTACTTC. Protein product: CASSLGGNQETQYF.

The chain recombines TRBV11-2 with TRBJ2-3; D is undetermined. The CDR3 is 11 residues long. V lost 5 bases, J lost 1 base, and 1 base lay in between. In germline, CDR1 is SGHAT, CDR2 FQNNGV. As DNA, the CDR3 is TGTGCCAGCAGCCGCACAGATACGCAGTATTTT. The encoded protein is CASSRTDTQYF. The full variable domain, rest sourced from reference TRBV11-2 and TRBJ2-3, is EAGVAQSPRYKIIEKRQSVAFWCNPISGHATLYWYQQILGQGPKLLIQFQNNGVVDDSQLPKDRFSAERLKGVDSTLKIQPAKLEDSAVYLCASSRTDTQYFGPGTRLTVL.

The chain joins TRBV29-1 to TRBJ2-7, with D uncertain. There are 13 residues in the CDR3. Per the germline V gene, CDR1 is SQVTM and CDR2 is ANQGSEA. Trimming stripped 4 bases from V and 2 bases from J, with 12 bases between. The CDR3 DNA sequence: TGCAGCGTTGCCGACCCGGCAGCCTACGAGCAGTACTTC. Protein product: CSVADPAAYEQYF.

This chain joins TRBV5-6 and TRBJ2-7; 9 bases fit TRBD1. The CDR3 extends over 14 amino acids. Germline V gene sequence: CDR1 SGHDT, CDR2 YYEEEE. J was trimmed by 5 bases and V by 2 bases; bases with no gene match: 5. CDR3 residues: CASSLWDRAHEQYF. In nucleotides, the CDR3 is TGTGCCAGCAGCTTATGGGACAGGGCCCACGAGCAGTACTTC. Complete variable domain (other parts from reference TRBV5-6 and TRBJ2-7): DAGVTQSPTHLIKTRGQQVTLRCSPKSGHDTVSWYQQALGQGPQFIFQYYEEEERQRGNFPDRFSGHQFPNYSSELNVNALLLGDSALYLCASSLWDRAHEQYFGPGTRLTVT.

V usage is TRBV30 and J usage is TRBJ2-7; unclear D gene. Germline loops: CDR1 GTSNPN, CDR2 SVGIG (reference sequence). The CDR3 has 15 amino acids. V lost 3 bases to trimming and J lost 6 bases, with 21 bases between them. The CDR3 region is CAWSLGYSSPGEQYF. The DNA of the CDR3 is TGTGCCTGGAGCCTAGGGTACAGTTCACCAGGCGAGCAGTACTTC.

The chain is built from TRBV5-4 and TRBJ2-7; possible D gene TRBD2, 5 bases. Looked up from germline, CDR1 is SGHNT and CDR2 is YYREEE (reference sequence). CDR3 size: 14 residues. Trimming shortened V by 1 base and J by 1 base, and 9 bases separated the two germline ends. In DNA form, the CDR3 reads TGTGCCAGCAGCTTGTCCCGGGGTTCCTACGAGCAGTACTTC. It yields the protein CASSLSRGSYEQYF.

The chain is built from TRBV9 and TRBJ2-7; 13 bases fit TRBD2. V lost 2 bases and J lost 4; bases outside the gene matches: 3. This CDR3 is built from 15 residues. Germline CDR1 is SGDLS and CDR2 is YYNGEE. The CDR3 reads CASSVGTSGVYEQYF. As DNA, the CDR3 is TGTGCCAGCAGCGTCGGGACTAGCGGGGTGTACGAGCAGTACTTC.

The chain carries TRBV6-5 and TRBJ1-1; 10 bases fit TRBD1. This CDR3 spans 14 amino acids. V was clipped by 4 bases and J by 3 bases; unmatched bases: 2. Germline CDR1 MNHEY, CDR2 SVGAGI. This chain's CDR3 is CASSLGQGYTEAFF. CDR3 bases: TGTGCCAGCAGTTTGGGACAGGGGTACACTGAAGCTTTCTTT.

There are a few counts of this clone. The chain is built from TRBV29-1 and TRBJ2-1; tentatively, D is TRBD1 (5 bases). The germline CDR1 and CDR2 sequences are SQVTM and ANQGSEA. The CDR3 extends over 16 amino acids. Trimming cost V 7 bases and J 0 bases, with 19 bases left between them. CDR3 amino acids: CSALGWGQGSYNEQFF. In DNA, the CDR3 is TGCAGCGCTCTAGGGTGGGGTCAGGGCTCCTACAATGAGCAGTTCTTC.

V gene TRBV27 combines with J gene TRBJ2-5; 9 nucleotides match TRBD1. The V segment lost 5 bases and the J segment 5 bases; nucleotides outside the gene matches: 12. Germline loops: CDR1 MNHEY, CDR2 SMNVEV (reference sequence). The CDR3 spans 16 residues. The CDR3 DNA sequence: TGTGCCAGCAGTGGCGACCGGACAGGGGCTGGTGAGACCCAGTACTTC. This gives the protein CASSGDRTGAGETQYF.

The chain combines TRBV25-1 with TRBJ2-1; 11 positions agree with TRBD2. The CDR3 extends over 15 amino acids. The trim removed 6 bases at V and 7 bases at J, leaving 8 bases unmatched. CDR1 is MGHDK and CDR2 is SYGVNS in the germline V gene. The CDR3 is CASRSTSGGFNEQFF. The CDR3 DNA is TGTGCCAGCAGATCTACTAGCGGGGGCTTTAATGAGCAGTTCTTC.

This clone occurred many times. The CDR3 DNA is TGTGCCATCAGTGCGAATGGCCACCAGTACTTC. Amino acid sequence: CAISANGHQYF. V usage is TRBV10-3 and J usage is TRBJ2-7; D not resolved. This CDR3 is built from 11 residues. V was trimmed by 4 bases and J by 10 bases, leaving 11 bases between them. CDR1 is ENHRY, CDR2 SYGVKD, per germline.

J is TRBJ2-7 and V is TRBV10-3; 12 bases fit TRBD2. CDR1 is ENHRY and CDR2 is SYGVKD in the germline V gene. The CDR3 is made up of 15 amino acids. Trimming removed 10 bases from V and 3 bases from J; junction bases left unmatched: 10. The CDR3 DNA reads as TGTGCCACGCGTTGGGAACTAGCGGGGGGCTACGAGCAGTACTTC. This translates into CATRWELAGGYEQYF.

This clone was picked up one time. V usage is TRBV30 and J usage is TRBJ1-1; 7 bases fit TRBD1. The germline gives CDR1 GTSNPN, CDR2 SVGIG (reference sequence). The CDR3 totals 14 residues. Trimming cost V 6 bases and J 1 base; bases outside gene matches: 8. CDR3 amino acids: CACSTGQWNTEAFF. The CDR3 nucleotides read TGTGCCTGCTCAACGGGACAGTGGAACACTGAAGCTTTCTTT.

The chain uses TRBV19 and TRBJ2-4; D gene ambiguous. Trimming cost V 7 bases and J 6 bases, with 7 bases left between them. Germline V CDR1 and CDR2: LNHDA, SQIVND (reference sequence). The CDR3 spans 11 residues. The chain's CDR3 is CASTTGNIQYF. In nucleotides, the CDR3 is TGTGCCAGTACTACGGGAAACATTCAGTACTTC.

This clone was observed a handful of times. One end of the junction is discordant with germline, which a read error may explain. The chain uses TRBV9 and TRBJ1-5, with a possible D match to TRBD1 (5 bases). Germline values: CDR1 SGDLS, CDR2 YYNGEE. CDR3 length: 13 residues. CDR3: CASSVGESKPQHF. CDR3 bases: TGTGCCAGCAGTGTAGGGGAATCAAAACCCCAGCATTTT. Full variable domain (outside the CDR3, taken from reference TRBV9 and TRBJ1-5): DSGVTQTPKHLITATGQRVTLRCSPRSGDLSVYWYQQSLDQGLQFLIQYYNGEERAKGNILERFSAQQFPDLHSELNLSSLELGDSALYFCASSVGESKPQHFGDGTRLSIL.

With regard to this clone: Its ends do not fully match the called genes, so a read error is possible. The chain couples TRBV5-6 to TRBJ2-1, with 8 bases fitting TRBD2. Germline assignment: CDR1 SGHDT and CDR2 YYEEEE. This CDR3 comprises 16 residues. The CDR3 DNA reads as TGTGCCAGCAGGCCAATAGGCGGGGGGATTGACAATGAGGAGTTCTTC. Translation: CASRPIGGGIDNEEFF.

This clone was observed a handful of times. The rearrangement links TRBV29-1 to TRBJ1-4; the D gene is possibly TRBD1 (6 bases). The V gene's germline CDR1 is SQVTM and CDR2 ANQGSEA. V dropped 6 bases and J dropped 8 bases, with 16 bases sitting between them. This CDR3 comprises 13 residues. The CDR3: CSVQGPSGEKLFF. The CDR3 DNA sequence: TGCAGCGTGCAGGGGCCATCGGGAGAAAAACTGTTTTTT.

The rearrangement joins TRBV4-2 to TRBJ2-7; TRBD2 matches at 13 bases. The CDR3 has 15 residues. CDR1 is LGHNA, CDR2 YNFKEQ, per germline. Unmatched junction bases numbered 0, after V lost 4 bases and J lost 0 bases. The CDR3 DNA reads as TGTGCCAGCAGCCGGACTAGCGGGGGCTCCTACGAGCAGTACTTC. Translated, it gives CASSRTSGGSYEQYF.